This TCR beta chain was sequenced for a study of blood T cell repertoires in COVID-19. This clone was counted once. With 0 bases clipped from V and 7 bases from J, the junction kept 5 bases outside the gene matches. This CDR3 contains 15 residues. Germline V CDR1 and CDR2: MNHEY, SVGAGI. The data were produced by immunoSEQ multiplex PCR, yet TCRdb's version contains in-frame clones alone and is incomplete. Of about 95,000 clones listed, around 90% are singletons. The sample consisted of peripheral blood. The rearrangement joins TRBV6-5 to TRBJ1-2; 10 bases are shared with TRBD1. This clonotype was sampled from a woman in her fifties or sixties in a cohort sampled during active COVID-19. The CDR3: CASSYSLRTGGGYTF. CDR3 nucleotides: TGTGCCAGCAGTTACTCGCTACGGACAGGGGGTGGCTACACCTTC.